These 30 T cell receptor beta chains share one sample of origin, sequenced in a study of identical twins. TCRdb ran MiXCR on the 5' RACE reads and lists one entry per CDR3 protein. This sample carries roughly 690,000 distinct CDR3 sequences, 6.1% of them seen once, and the ten largest clones take 1.5% to 2%. Sequences were obtained from naive T cells sorted from blood. These receptors were collected from a man younger than 35 in good health.

The rearrangement links TRBV7-7 to TRBJ2-3, with a tentative D call TRBD2 (6 bases). The germline V and J ends were trimmed by 0 bases and 4 bases, with 8 bases remaining between them. Germline CDR1 SSHAT, CDR2 FNYEAQ (reference sequence). The CDR3 totals 14 residues. The CDR3: CASSLARDADTQYF. The DNA for the CDR3 is TGTGCCAGCAGCTTAGCGCGGGACGCAGATACGCAGTATTTT.

This clonotype was counted only a few times. The V and J genes are TRBV7-9 and TRBJ2-2; TRBD2 agrees at 8 bases. J lost 1 base, V lost 5 bases, and 6 bases had no gene match. The CDR3 runs 16 residues. CDR1 is SEHNR, CDR2 FQNEAQ, per germline (reference sequence). For the CDR3, the DNA is TGTGCCAGCAGCCGCGGGGGGACTTTGAACACCGGGGAGCTGTTTTTT. As protein: CASSRGGTLNTGELFF.

As for this clonotype: Germline is not matched at one junction end, which may reflect a read error. This rearrangement joins TRBV30 to TRBJ1-5; D might be TRBD1 (6 bases). CDR3 size: 13 residues. The germline gives CDR1 GTSNPN, CDR2 SVGIG (reference sequence). CDR3 protein: CTWSRRGSRPQHF. For the CDR3, the DNA is TGTACCTGGAGTAGAAGGGGGTCACGGCCCCAGCATTTT.

This clonotype occurred once. This chain links TRBV25-1 with TRBJ2-2; D remains unclear. CDR3 size: 12 residues. The V end lost 5 bases, the J end lost 6 bases, and 7 bases lay between the germline ends. Germline loops: CDR1 MGHDK, CDR2 SYGVNS. The CDR3 here is CASSTAPGELFF. The CDR3 DNA reads as TGTGCCAGCAGTACTGCACCCGGGGAGCTGTTTTTT.

The chain carries TRBV5-1 and TRBJ2-1; no firm D call. V lost 5 bases to trimming and J lost 5 bases, with 11 bases between them. CDR1 and CDR2 from the germline V gene are SGHRS and YFSETQ. The CDR3 is 13 amino acids. CDR3 DNA sequence: TGCGCCAGCAGGGAAGCCATCAACAATGAGCAGTTCTTC. Amino acid sequence: CASREAINNEQFF.

This clonotype was seen at least ten times. This sequence joins TRBV27 and TRBJ1-5; D is ambiguous. The length of the CDR3 is 16 residues. The germline CDR1 and CDR2 sequences are MNHEY and SMNVEV (reference sequence). V dropped 7 bases and J dropped 2 bases, with 18 bases sitting between them. In DNA, the CDR3 is TGTGCCAGCACACCTAGATATGCGACGGGCAATCAGCCCCAGCATTTT. Residues: CASTPRYATGNQPQHF.

This clonotype has ten or more counts. The chain combines TRBV5-1 with TRBJ2-1; TRBD1 or TRBD2 may be the D gene (5 bases each). CDR1 is SGHRS and CDR2 is YFSETQ in the germline V gene. CDR3 length: 14 amino acids. V lost 2 bases and J lost 8, with 14 bases in between. The CDR3 DNA follows: TGCGCCAGCAGCTTCAGGGCAGGGACGGATGAGCAGTTCTTC. Amino acids: CASSFRAGTDEQFF.

This clonotype was counted ten times or more. This sequence joins TRBV7-2 and TRBJ2-1, with D possibly being TRBD2 (6 bases). CDR1 is SGHTA, CDR2 FQGNSA, per germline. The CDR3 length is 16 residues. V lost 1 base and J 9 bases, leaving 19 bases between the germline ends. CDR3: CASSLVWGASVGEQFF. The CDR3 DNA reads as TGTGCCAGCAGCTTAGTTTGGGGCGCTAGCGTCGGTGAGCAGTTCTTC. Complete variable domain (other parts from reference TRBV7-2 and TRBJ2-1): GAGVSQSPSNKVTEKGKDVELRCDPISGHTALYWYRQSLGQGLEFLIYFQGNSAPDKSGLPSDRFSAERTGGSVSTLTIQRTQQEDSAVYLCASSLVWGASVGEQFFGPGTRLTVL.

This clonotype was seen more than once but under ten times. The chain joins TRBV18 to TRBJ2-7; a weak D match, TRBD1 (6 bases). The CDR3 has 13 amino acids. With 3 bases removed from V and 2 bases from J, the gap between germline ends came to 8 bases. Germline loops: CDR1 KGHSH, CDR2 LQKENI. The CDR3 region has the DNA TGTGCCAGCTCACCGACAGGTACCTACGAGCAGTACGTC. Translating it yields CASSPTGTYEQYV.

Many counts were recorded for this clonotype. The chain joins TRBV5-1 to TRBJ1-6; D gene ambiguous. The length of the CDR3 is 15 residues. Germline CDR1 is SGHRS and CDR2 is YFSETQ. V lost 1 base and J 12 bases, leaving 17 bases between the germline ends. CDR3 sequence reads: CASSLSGAHDGPLHF. CDR3 DNA sequence: TGCGCCAGCAGCTTGTCGGGTGCCCATGACGGACCCCTCCACTTT.

The genes are TRBV28 and TRBJ2-7; 9 bases line up with TRBD2. Trimming at V came to 2 bases and at J to 3 bases, leaving 5 bases not matched to a gene. Per germline, CDR1 MDHEN and CDR2 SYDVKM. The CDR3 sequence is 15 residues long. CDR3 amino acids: CASSLVLAGNYEQYF. CDR3 nucleotide sequence: TGTGCCAGCAGTTTAGTTCTAGCGGGAAACTACGAGCAGTACTTC.

This clonotype showed up many times. The chain combines TRBV6-2 or TRBV6-3 with TRBJ2-6; D not resolved. Germline CDR1 MNHEY, CDR2 SVGEGT. Deletions cut 7 bases from V and 1 base from J, with 14 bases between. This CDR3 is built from 16 residues. DNA for the CDR3: TGTGCCAGCACCAACCCCTCGCCGTCTGGGGCCAACGTCCTGACTTTC. It codes for CASTNPSPSGANVLTF.

This clonotype was recorded many times. The V gene is TRBV6-1, the J gene TRBJ1-1; D not certain. Germline V gene data show CDR1 as MNHNS and CDR2 as SASEGT. Trimming left V 2 bases short and J 4 bases short, with 14 bases between. This CDR3 is built from 15 residues. The CDR3, as DNA: TGTGCCAGCAGTGAAATTGGGAATAAGGGCACTGAAGCTTTCTTT. Its protein product is CASSEIGNKGTEAFF.

This chain connects TRBV5-1 to TRBJ2-2; 8 nucleotides agree with TRBD2. V dropped 3 bases and J dropped 3; count of bases not matched to a gene: 4. The CDR3 consists of 15 residues. Looked up from germline, CDR1 is SGHRS and CDR2 is YFSETQ. The DNA of the CDR3 is TGCGCCAGCAGCTCAAGTAGCGGGGACACCGGGGAGCTGTTTTTT. This codes for CASSSSSGDTGELFF.

The table lists this clonotype with a few counts. The chain combines TRBV10-3 with TRBJ1-1; D gene uncertain. Trimming removed 5 bases from V and 7 bases from J, with 17 bases in between. Germline CDR1 is ENHRY and CDR2 is SYGVKD. This CDR3 region has 14 residues. CDR3 nucleotide sequence: TGTGCCATCAGTCTCTCGTCTAGTGAGGTTGAAGCTTTCTTT. Protein: CAISLSSSEVEAFF.

The genes are TRBV5-1 and TRBJ2-2; 11 bases are shared with TRBD2. In germline, CDR1 is SGHRS, CDR2 YFSETQ. The CDR3 loop spans 17 amino acids. V trimming: 3 bases; J trimming: 0 bases; junction bases outside the gene matches: 4. CDR3 residues: CASSSRLAGPNTGELFF. As DNA, the CDR3 is TGCGCCAGCAGCTCACGACTAGCGGGACCGAACACCGGGGAGCTGTTTTTT.

The chain couples TRBV20-1 to TRBJ2-3; tentatively, D is TRBD2 (6 bases). Germline CDR1 DFQATT, CDR2 SNEGSKA (reference sequence). The length of the CDR3 is 13 residues. The V end lost 6 bases, the J end lost 7 bases, and 17 bases lay between the germline ends. This CDR3 reads CSAPYDRGNTQYF. As DNA, the CDR3 is TGCAGTGCACCGTACGACCGCGGGAATACGCAGTATTTT.

This clonotype showed up just a few times. The chain couples TRBV7-9 to TRBJ1-5; D unresolved. Germline values: CDR1 SEHNR, CDR2 FQNEAQ (reference sequence). The length of the CDR3 is 16 residues. The V end was cut by 5 bases, the J end by 3 bases, with 17 bases between. The CDR3 here is CASSGVGPQPNQPQHF. DNA for the CDR3: TGTGCCAGCAGCGGAGTCGGACCCCAGCCCAATCAGCCCCAGCATTTT.

The chain is built from TRBV7-9 and TRBJ2-1; D is uncertain. Germline CDR1 SEHNR, CDR2 FQNEAQ (reference sequence). Trimming stripped 5 bases from V and 3 bases from J, with 11 bases between. The CDR3 consists of 14 residues. CDR3 sequence: CASSRVGLYNEQFF. CDR3 nucleotides: TGTGCCAGCAGCCGCGTAGGTCTCTACAATGAGCAGTTCTTC.

The chain carries TRBV5-1 and TRBJ2-3; 7 nucleotides line up with TRBD2. The germline gives CDR1 SGHRS, CDR2 YFSETQ. The CDR3 is 12 residues long. With V trimmed by 10 bases and J by 5 bases, 7 bases remained unmatched. CDR3 in DNA: TGCGCCTGTAGAGCGGGGAAAGATACGCAGTATTTT. Protein product: CACRAGKDTQYF.

This clonotype has a handful of counts. The gene calls are TRBV20-1 and TRBJ2-1; TRBD2 matches 12 bases. V shed 6 bases, J shed 6 bases, and the junction held 15 bases outside the gene matches. Germline V gives CDR1 DFQATT, CDR2 SNEGSKA (reference sequence). This CDR3 is 17 amino acids long. CDR3 coding DNA: TGCAGTGCCCCTACGATGAGACTAGCGGGAGCAACCAATGAGCAGTTCTTC. It specifies CSAPTMRLAGATNEQFF.

The table lists this clonotype with many counts. V usage is TRBV3-1 and J usage is TRBJ1-5; tentative D call: TRBD1 (6 bases). This CDR3 has 17 residues. V lost 0 bases, J lost 5 bases, and 17 bases lay in between. Germline CDR1 LGHDT, CDR2 YNNKEL (reference sequence). The CDR3 loop reads CASSQEGGGVSDQPQHF. Written as DNA, the CDR3 is TGTGCCAGCAGCCAAGAGGGAGGGGGGGTATCGGATCAGCCCCAGCATTTT.

The chain employs TRBV6-2 or TRBV6-3 and TRBJ2-5; 8 nucleotides line up with TRBD2. There are 15 residues in the CDR3. J lost 3 bases, V lost 7 bases, and 10 bases had no gene match. CDR1 and CDR2 (germline): MNHEY, SVGEGT. CDR3 coding DNA: TGTGCCAGCACTCCCGGGACTAGAGCCGAAGAGACCCAGTACTTC. Translated, it gives CASTPGTRAEETQYF.

This clonotype was detected many times. This sequence joins TRBV28 and TRBJ2-7; no reliable D call. CDR1 MDHEN and CDR2 SYDVKM come from the germline V gene. The V end was cut by 6 bases, the J end by 5 bases, with 11 bases between. The CDR3 has 12 amino acids. The CDR3 DNA follows: TGTGCCAGCAGGGAGTCGAGGCACGAGCAGTACTTC. It translates to CASRESRHEQYF.

The V gene is TRBV4-1, the J gene TRBJ2-1; D not certain. Germline values: CDR1 MGHRA, CDR2 YSYEKL. The CDR3 is made up of 11 amino acids. Deletions cut 0 bases from V and 9 bases from J, with 3 bases between. This chain's CDR3 is CASSQEGEQFF. As DNA, the CDR3 is TGCGCCAGCAGCCAAGAGGGTGAGCAGTTCTTC.

This chain uses TRBV7-9 with TRBJ2-7; perhaps TRBD1 as D (5 bases). Germline values: CDR1 SEHNR, CDR2 FQNEAQ (reference sequence). V gave up 5 bases and J gave up 6 bases, with 11 bases separating them. The CDR3 extends over 12 amino acids. CDR3 sequence reads: CASSRQKSEQYF. CDR3 bases: TGTGCCAGCAGCAGACAGAAGTCCGAGCAGTACTTC.

This clonotype was recorded many times. The chain has TRBV20-1 and TRBJ2-5, with 11 bases lining up with TRBD2. With 7 bases clipped from V and 3 bases from J, the junction kept 4 bases outside the gene matches. Germline lookup yields CDR1 DFQATT and CDR2 SNEGSKA (reference sequence). The CDR3 has 13 residues. CDR3 DNA sequence: TGCAGTGTTCGACTAGCGGGGAAAGAGACCCAGTACTTC. It codes for CSVRLAGKETQYF.

In this sample, this clonotype turned up many times. The chain carries TRBV7-9 and TRBJ2-7; D possibly corresponds to TRBD1 (5 bases). V lost 6 bases and J 3 bases, leaving 18 bases between the germline ends. The germline gives CDR1 SEHNR, CDR2 FQNEAQ (reference sequence). This CDR3 comprises 15 residues. The CDR3 DNA reads as TGTGCCAGCAGTGCCCCCTCAGGACATCACTACGAGCAGTACTTC. The encoded protein is CASSAPSGHHYEQYF.

This clonotype was picked up many times. This CDR3 is CSARGTGSFQPQHF. For the CDR3, the DNA is TGCAGTGCTAGGGGGACAGGGAGTTTTCAGCCCCAGCATTTT. V usage is TRBV20-1 and J usage is TRBJ1-5; 9 bases match TRBD1. Germline CDR1 and CDR2: DFQATT and SNEGSKA (reference sequence). This CDR3 is built from 14 residues. The V gene end was trimmed by 3 bases and the J gene end by 6 bases; junction bases not matched to a gene: 6.

This clonotype was observed many times. The chain has TRBV12-3 or TRBV12-4 and TRBJ1-2, with 12 positions matching TRBD1. V was pared by 4 bases and J by 8 bases, with 8 bases of the junction left unmatched. This CDR3 is built from 15 residues. As DNA, the CDR3 is TGTGCCAGCAGTTCACCGGGACAGGGGGCAGGAGGCTACACCTTC. Its protein product is CASSSPGQGAGGYTF.